This TCR beta chain was observed in a study of T cell repertoires in cytomegalovirus infection. In regard to this clonotype: Its antigen is currently unknown.

TCRdb analysed the reads with MiXCR anew, one entry per CDR3 protein. The data hold some 590,000 distinct CDR3 sequences, with 40% observed a single time. This specimen consisted of cultured PBMCs, obtained from culture after CMV antigen stimulation. The sequence was obtained from a human donor in good health (CMV status not recorded). Some clones in this sample may be carry-over from other donors' samples.

DNA for the CDR3: TGTGCCAGCCTCGGACTAGCGGATAGCACAGATACGCAGTATTTT. It translates to CASLGLADSTDTQYF. J is TRBJ2-3 and V is TRBV6-6, with 10 bases fitting TRBD2. The CDR3 loop spans 15 amino acids. After removal of 8 bases from V and 0 bases from J, the junction contained 5 bases not matched to a gene. In germline, CDR1 is MNHNY, CDR2 SVGAGI (reference sequence).